Presented here are 13 T cell receptor beta chains from one specimen sequenced in a study of immune evolution from preneoplasia to lung adenocarcinoma (dated by TCRdb to the early 2020s). Receptor libraries were prepared by the immunoSEQ multiplex PCR assay. Entries here come from immuneACCESS through TCRdb and include only in-frame sequences with V and J called. Some clones fail to appear in such tables; in the studies checked, an unresolved V gene covers under half of the shortfall, and the cause of the remainder is unknown. The sample contains several thousand clones, more than 70% of them found a single time. Approximately 7.4% of the sample is held by the ten biggest clonotypes. Sequencing input: FFPE adjacent normal lung tissue. These receptors all come from a person between 70 and 80 years old with lung adenocarcinoma.

This sequence joins TRBV10-3 and TRBJ2-5; tentative D call: TRBD2 (6 bases). Germline CDR1 ENHRY, CDR2 SYGVKD. Trimming left V 8 bases short and J 1 base short, with 8 bases between. The CDR3 spans 12 residues. The CDR3 is CAIGEAQETQYF. The CDR3 DNA sequence: TGTGCCATCGGGGAGGCCCAAGAGACCCAGTACTTC.

This sequence joins TRBV5-6 and TRBJ2-7, with D perhaps TRBD1 (5 bases). The length of the CDR3 is 13 residues. Trimming left V 3 bases short and J 3 bases short, with 10 bases between. Germline V lookup: CDR1 SGHDT, CDR2 YYEEEE. CDR3 residues: CASSSTVYYEQYF. The CDR3 DNA reads as TGTGCCAGCAGCTCGACAGTCTACTACGAGCAGTACTTC.

The CDR3 loop reads CASLTGGREKLFF. CDR3 sequence (DNA): TGTGCCAGCCTCACGGGGGGGCGCGAAAAACTGTTTTTT. The chain combines TRBV28 with TRBJ1-4, with D perhaps TRBD1 (6 bases). CDR1 and CDR2 (germline): MDHEN, SYDVKM. CDR3 length: 13 amino acids. V was trimmed by 8 bases and J by 8 bases, leaving 15 bases between them.

The CDR3 reads CAWTPGRIPNEQFF. CDR3 coding DNA: TGTGCCTGGACCCCGGGACGGATTCCCAATGAGCAGTTCTTC. The rearrangement links TRBV30 to TRBJ2-1, with D perhaps TRBD1 or TRBD2 (5 bases each). Trimming took off 4 bases at V and 6 bases at J, with 16 bases between the two ends. This CDR3 is 14 amino acids long. Per the germline V gene, CDR1 is GTSNPN and CDR2 is SVGIG (reference sequence).

The genes are TRBV19 and TRBJ1-2; a possible D gene is TRBD1 (5 bases). This CDR3 has 15 amino acids. Germline CDR1 reads LNHDA; CDR2 reads SQIVND (reference sequence). The V and J ends lost 3 bases and 6 bases respectively, with 17 bases between them. The CDR3 DNA reads as TGTGCCAGTAGTATGGGAGGGGTGGTGTTGGATGGCTACACCTTC. This codes for CASSMGGVVLDGYTF.

V is TRBV5-1 and J is TRBJ2-1; D may correspond to TRBD1 or TRBD2 (7 bases each). The ends were cut back, 4 bases at V and 5 bases at J, with 16 bases in the middle. Per germline, CDR1 SGHRS and CDR2 YFSETQ. The CDR3 sequence is 15 residues long. The CDR3 sequence is CASSPGGTVNNEQFF. The CDR3 nucleotides read TGCGCCAGCAGCCCCGGGGGGACAGTGAACAATGAGCAGTTCTTC.

The chain recombines TRBV2 with TRBJ2-5, with 8 bases aligning to TRBD2. The CDR3 consists of 15 residues. The V gene end was trimmed by 6 bases and the J gene end by 2 bases; junction bases not matched to a gene: 8. The V gene's germline CDR1 is SNHLY and CDR2 FYNNEI. CDR3 DNA: TGTGCCAGCAGGGAGGAGTTAGCGGGGCAAGAGACCCAGTACTTC. It specifies CASREELAGQETQYF.

The rearrangement joins TRBV28 to TRBJ2-1; D possibly corresponds to TRBD2 (5 bases). Germline loops: CDR1 MDHEN, CDR2 SYDVKM. Trimming took off 6 bases at V and 9 bases at J, with 15 bases between the two ends. There are 13 residues in the CDR3. CDR3 residues: CASSSNEGGEQFF. The CDR3 DNA reads as TGTGCCAGCAGCAGCAACGAGGGTGGTGAGCAGTTCTTC. Drawing the rest from reference TRBV28 and TRBJ2-1, the complete variable domain is DVKVTQSSRYLVKRTGEKVFLECVQDMDHENMFWYRQDPGLGLRLIYFSYDVKMKEKGDIPEGYSVSREKKERFSLILESASTNQTSMYLCASSSNEGGEQFFGPGTRLTVL.

The chain combines TRBV14 with TRBJ1-1; TRBD1 might be the D (6 bases). V shed 3 bases and J shed 7 bases, with 18 bases lying between them. The CDR3 totals 15 residues. Germline-derived CDR1 and CDR2 are SGHDN and FVKESK. The CDR3 nucleotides read TGTGCCAGCAGCCAGCTTAGGGGGGGATTAGGTGAAGCTTTCTTT. Protein product: CASSQLRGGLGEAFF.

The V call is TRBV29-1, the J call TRBJ1-4; unclear D gene. V was cut by 3 bases and J by 8 bases, with 13 bases left in between. The CDR3 length is 13 residues. Germline CDR1 and CDR2: SQVTM and ANQGSEA. The CDR3, as DNA: TGCAGCGTTGATAGAGGGATTGACGAAAAACTGTTTTTT. It codes for CSVDRGIDEKLFF.

V is TRBV7-3 and J is TRBJ2-2, with D hard to call. The CDR3 has 13 amino acids. V lost 3 bases to trimming and J lost 8 bases, with 10 bases between them. The germline CDR1 and CDR2 sequences are SGHTA and FQGTGA. The CDR3 nucleotides are TGTGCCAGCAGCTTCCTCCCTCGAGGGGAGCTGTTTTTT. Protein: CASSFLPRGELFF.

The CDR3 DNA reads TGTGCCAGCTCACCAAGGGTGGACAGCTTGAACACCGGGGAGCTGTTTTTT. This gives the protein CASSPRVDSLNTGELFF. The chain links TRBV18 to TRBJ2-2, with D maybe TRBD1 (6 bases). From germline, CDR1 is KGHSH and CDR2 LQKENI. Between the trimmed V and J ends, which lost 2 bases and 1 base, there was a span of 14 bases. The CDR3 consists of 17 residues.

V is TRBV23-1 and J is TRBJ2-2; a possible D gene is TRBD2 (6 bases). TRBV23-1 is an open reading frame whose function is uncertain. V was pared by 8 bases and J by 4 bases, with 8 bases between. CDR3 size: 12 residues. In DNA, the CDR3 is TGCGCCAGCGGAGCGGGCACCGGGGAGCTGTTTTTT. Amino acid sequence: CASGAGTGELFF.